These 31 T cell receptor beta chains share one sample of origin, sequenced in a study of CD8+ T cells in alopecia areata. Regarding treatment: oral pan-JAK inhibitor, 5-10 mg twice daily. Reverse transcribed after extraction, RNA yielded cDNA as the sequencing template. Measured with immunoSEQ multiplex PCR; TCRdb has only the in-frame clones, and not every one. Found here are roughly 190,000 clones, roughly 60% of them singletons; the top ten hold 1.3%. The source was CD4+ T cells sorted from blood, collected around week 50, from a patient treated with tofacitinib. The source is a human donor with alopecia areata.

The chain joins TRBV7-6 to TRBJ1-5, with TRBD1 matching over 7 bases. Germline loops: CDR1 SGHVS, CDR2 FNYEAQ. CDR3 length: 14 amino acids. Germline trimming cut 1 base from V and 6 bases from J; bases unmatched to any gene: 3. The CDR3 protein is CASSLGQGGQPQHF. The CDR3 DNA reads TGTGCCAGCAGCTTAGGGCAGGGGGGTCAGCCCCAGCATTTT.

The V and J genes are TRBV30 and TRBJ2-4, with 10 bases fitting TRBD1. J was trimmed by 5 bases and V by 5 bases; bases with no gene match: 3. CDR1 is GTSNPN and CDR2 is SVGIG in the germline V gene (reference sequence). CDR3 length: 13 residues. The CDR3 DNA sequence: TGTGCCTGGGCGGACAGGGGGGAAAACATTCAGTACTTC. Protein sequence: CAWADRGENIQYF.

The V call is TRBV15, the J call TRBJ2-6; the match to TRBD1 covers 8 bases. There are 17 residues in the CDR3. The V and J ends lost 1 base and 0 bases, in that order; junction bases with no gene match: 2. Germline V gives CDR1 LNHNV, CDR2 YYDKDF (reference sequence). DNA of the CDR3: TGTGCCACCAGCAGAGGGACAGGGTTCTCTGGGGCCAACGTCCTGACTTTC. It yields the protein CATSRGTGFSGANVLTF.

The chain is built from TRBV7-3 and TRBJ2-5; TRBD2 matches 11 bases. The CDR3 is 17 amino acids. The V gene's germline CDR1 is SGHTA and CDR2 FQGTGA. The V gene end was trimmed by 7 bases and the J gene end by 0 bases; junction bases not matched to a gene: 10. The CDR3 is CASNRLAGSWYQETQYF. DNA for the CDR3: TGTGCCAGCAACCGACTAGCGGGGAGCTGGTACCAAGAGACCCAGTACTTC. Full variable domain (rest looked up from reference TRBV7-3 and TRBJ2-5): GAGVSQTPSNKVTEKGKYVELRCDPISGHTALYWYRQSLGQGPEFLIYFQGTGAADDSGLPNDRFFAVRPEGSVSTLKIQRTERGDSAVYLCASNRLAGSWYQETQYFGPGTRLLVL.

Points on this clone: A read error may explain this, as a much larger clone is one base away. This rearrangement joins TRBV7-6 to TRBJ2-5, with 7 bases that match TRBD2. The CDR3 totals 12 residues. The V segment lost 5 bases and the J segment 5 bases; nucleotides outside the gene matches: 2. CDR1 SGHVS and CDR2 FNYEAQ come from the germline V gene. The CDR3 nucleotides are TGTGCCAGCAGCCACGGGGGGGAGACCCAGTACTTC. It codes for CASSHGGETQYF.

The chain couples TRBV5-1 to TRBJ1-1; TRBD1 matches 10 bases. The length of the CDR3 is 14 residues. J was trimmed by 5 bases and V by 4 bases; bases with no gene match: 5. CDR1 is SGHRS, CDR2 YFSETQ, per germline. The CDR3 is CASSVTGGGTEAFF. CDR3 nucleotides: TGCGCCAGCAGCGTGACAGGGGGCGGAACTGAAGCTTTCTTT.

CDR3 region: CATSRDLDSNTEAFF. CDR3 DNA: TGTGCCACCAGCAGAGATTTGGACAGTAACACTGAAGCTTTCTTT. The chain couples TRBV15 to TRBJ1-1; weak D call: TRBD1 (6 bases). Trimming removed 0 bases at V and 2 bases at J, with 10 bases between. The V gene's germline CDR1 is LNHNV and CDR2 YYDKDF (reference sequence). CDR3 length: 15 amino acids. Together with reference TRBV15 and TRBJ1-1, the CDR3 gives the full variable domain: DAMVIQNPRYQVTQFGKPVTLSCSQTLNHNVMYWYQQKSSQAPKLLFHYYDKDFNNEADTPDNFQSRRPNTSFCFLDIRSPGLGDTAMYLCATSRDLDSNTEAFFGQGTRLTVV.

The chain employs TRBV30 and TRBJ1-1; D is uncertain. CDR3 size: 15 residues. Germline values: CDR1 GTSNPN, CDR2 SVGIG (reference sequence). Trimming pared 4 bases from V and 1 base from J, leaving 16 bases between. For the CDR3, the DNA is TGTGCCTGGAAGGCTCGACCCCGGGGGAACACTGAAGCTTTCTTT. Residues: CAWKARPRGNTEAFF. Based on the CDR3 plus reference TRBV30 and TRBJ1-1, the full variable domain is SQTIHQWPATLVQPVGSPLSLECTVEGTSNPNLYWYRQAAGRGLQLLFYSVGIGQISSEVPQNLSASRPQDRQFILSSKKLLLSDSGFYLCAWKARPRGNTEAFFGQGTRLTVV.

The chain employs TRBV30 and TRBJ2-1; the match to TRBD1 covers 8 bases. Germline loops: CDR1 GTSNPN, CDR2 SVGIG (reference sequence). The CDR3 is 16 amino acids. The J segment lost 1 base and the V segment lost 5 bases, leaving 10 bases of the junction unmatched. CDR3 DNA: TGTGCCTGGGGCGTCACGACAGGGGTTTCCTACAATGAGCAGTTCTTC. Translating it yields CAWGVTTGVSYNEQFF.

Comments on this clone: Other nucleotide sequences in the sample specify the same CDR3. The CDR3, as DNA: TGCGCCAGCAGCGACACAGATACGCAGTATTTT. It translates to CASSDTDTQYF. V is TRBV5-1 and J is TRBJ2-3; D is uncertain. The CDR3 extends over 11 amino acids. Trimming removed 4 bases from V and 2 bases from J, with 2 bases in between. Looked up from germline, CDR1 is SGHRS and CDR2 is YFSETQ.

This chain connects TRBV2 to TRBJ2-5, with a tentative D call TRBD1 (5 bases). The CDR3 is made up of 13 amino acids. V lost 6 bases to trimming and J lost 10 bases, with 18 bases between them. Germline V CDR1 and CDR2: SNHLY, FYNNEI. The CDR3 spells CASSLRADFRQYF. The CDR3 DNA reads TGTGCCAGCAGCCTCAGGGCAGACTTCCGCCAGTACTTC.

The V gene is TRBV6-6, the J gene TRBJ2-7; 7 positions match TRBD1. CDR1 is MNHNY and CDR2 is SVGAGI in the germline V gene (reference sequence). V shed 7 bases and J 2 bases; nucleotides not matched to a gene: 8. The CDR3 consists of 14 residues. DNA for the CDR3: TGTGCCAGCACCGGCCCACAGGGGACCTACGAGCAGTACTTC. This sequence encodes CASTGPQGTYEQYF.

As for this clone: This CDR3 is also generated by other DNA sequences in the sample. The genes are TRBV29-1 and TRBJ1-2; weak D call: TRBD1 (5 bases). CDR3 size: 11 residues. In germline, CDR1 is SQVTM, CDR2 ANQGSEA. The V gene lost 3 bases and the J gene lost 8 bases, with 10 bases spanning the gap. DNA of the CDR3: TGCAGCGTTGATCAGGGAGGAGGCTACACCTTC. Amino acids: CSVDQGGGYTF.

The CDR3 sequence: CASKPSLVGKLFF. DNA for the CDR3: TGTGCCAGCAAGCCCAGTTTGGTTGGAAAACTGTTTTTT. The chain uses TRBV27 and TRBJ1-4; no clear D gene. V lost 7 bases, J lost 10 bases, and 16 bases lay in between. CDR3 length: 13 amino acids. Germline V gene lookup returns CDR1 MNHEY and CDR2 SMNVEV (reference sequence).

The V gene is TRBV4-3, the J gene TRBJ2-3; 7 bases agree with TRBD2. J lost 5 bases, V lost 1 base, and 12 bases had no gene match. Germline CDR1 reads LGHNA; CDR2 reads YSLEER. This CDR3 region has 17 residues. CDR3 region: CASSQGSMAGVQDTQYF. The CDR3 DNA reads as TGCGCCAGCAGCCAAGGATCCATGGCGGGGGTACAAGATACGCAGTATTTT.

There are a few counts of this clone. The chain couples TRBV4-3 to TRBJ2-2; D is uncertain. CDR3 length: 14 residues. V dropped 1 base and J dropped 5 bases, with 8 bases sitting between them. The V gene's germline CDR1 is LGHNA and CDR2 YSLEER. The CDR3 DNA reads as TGCGCCAGCAGCCAAGTGTATCAGACCGGGGAGCTGTTTTTT. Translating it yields CASSQVYQTGELFF.

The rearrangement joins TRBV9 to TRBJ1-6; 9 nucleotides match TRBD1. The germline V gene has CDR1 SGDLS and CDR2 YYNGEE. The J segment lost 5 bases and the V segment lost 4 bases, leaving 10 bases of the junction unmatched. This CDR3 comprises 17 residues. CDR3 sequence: CASSHTLGQGDNSPLHF. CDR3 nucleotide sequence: TGTGCCAGCAGCCACACGTTGGGACAGGGCGATAATTCACCCCTCCACTTT.

CDR3 protein: CASSLTGSEGYTF. The CDR3, as DNA: TGTGCCAGCAGCTTAACGGGTTCGGAGGGCTACACCTTC. This chain links TRBV7-3 with TRBJ1-2; D gene uncertain. CDR1 and CDR2 (germline): SGHTA, FQGTGA. This CDR3 region has 13 residues. Trimming removed 0 bases from V and 8 bases from J, with 10 bases in between.

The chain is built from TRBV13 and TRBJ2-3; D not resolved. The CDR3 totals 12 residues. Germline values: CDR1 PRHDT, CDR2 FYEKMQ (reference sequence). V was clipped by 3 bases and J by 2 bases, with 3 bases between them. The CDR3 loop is CASSFYTDTQYF. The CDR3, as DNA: TGTGCCAGCAGCTTCTACACAGATACGCAGTATTTT.

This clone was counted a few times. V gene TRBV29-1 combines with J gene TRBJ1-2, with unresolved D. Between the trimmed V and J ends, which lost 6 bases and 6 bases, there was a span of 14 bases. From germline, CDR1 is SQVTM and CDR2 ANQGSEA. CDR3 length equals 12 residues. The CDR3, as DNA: TGCAGCGTAGTTAAGGGTCAGGATGGCTACACCTTC. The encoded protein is CSVVKGQDGYTF.

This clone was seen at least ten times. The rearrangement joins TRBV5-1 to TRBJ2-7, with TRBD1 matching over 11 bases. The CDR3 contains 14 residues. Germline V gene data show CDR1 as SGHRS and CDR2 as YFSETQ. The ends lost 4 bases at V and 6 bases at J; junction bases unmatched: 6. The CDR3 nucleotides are TGCGCCAGCAGCCCAGGACAGGGGGCAGGCGAGCAGTACTTC. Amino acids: CASSPGQGAGEQYF.

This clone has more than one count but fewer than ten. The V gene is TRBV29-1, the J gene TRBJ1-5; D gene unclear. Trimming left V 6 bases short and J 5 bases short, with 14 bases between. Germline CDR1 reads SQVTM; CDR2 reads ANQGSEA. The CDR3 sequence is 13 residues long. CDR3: CSVAANRDQPQHF. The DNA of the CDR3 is TGCAGCGTGGCGGCCAATCGGGATCAGCCCCAGCATTTT.

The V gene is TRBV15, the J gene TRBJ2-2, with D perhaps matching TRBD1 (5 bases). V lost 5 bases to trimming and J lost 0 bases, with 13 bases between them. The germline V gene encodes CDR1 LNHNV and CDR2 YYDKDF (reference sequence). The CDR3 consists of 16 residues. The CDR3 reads CATSFGADTNTGELFF. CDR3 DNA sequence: TGTGCCACCAGCTTTGGGGCAGACACGAACACCGGGGAGCTGTTTTTT.

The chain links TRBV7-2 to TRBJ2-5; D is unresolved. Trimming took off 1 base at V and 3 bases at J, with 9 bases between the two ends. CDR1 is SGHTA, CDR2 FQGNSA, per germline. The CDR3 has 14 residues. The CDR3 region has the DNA TGTGCCAGCAGCTTAGGGAGTTCCAAAGAGACCCAGTACTTC. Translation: CASSLGSSKETQYF.

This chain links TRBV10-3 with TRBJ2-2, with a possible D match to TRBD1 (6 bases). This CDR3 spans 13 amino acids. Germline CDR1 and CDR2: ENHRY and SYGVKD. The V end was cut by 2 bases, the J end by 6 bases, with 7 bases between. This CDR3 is CAISEGQSGELFF. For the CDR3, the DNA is TGTGCCATCAGTGAGGGACAGTCCGGGGAGCTGTTTTTT.

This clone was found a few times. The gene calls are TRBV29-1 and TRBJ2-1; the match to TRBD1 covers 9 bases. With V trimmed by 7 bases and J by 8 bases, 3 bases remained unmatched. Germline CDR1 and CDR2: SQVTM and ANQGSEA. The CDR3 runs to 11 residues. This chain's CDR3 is CSAGTGYEQFF. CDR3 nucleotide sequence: TGCAGCGCGGGGACAGGGTATGAGCAGTTCTTC.

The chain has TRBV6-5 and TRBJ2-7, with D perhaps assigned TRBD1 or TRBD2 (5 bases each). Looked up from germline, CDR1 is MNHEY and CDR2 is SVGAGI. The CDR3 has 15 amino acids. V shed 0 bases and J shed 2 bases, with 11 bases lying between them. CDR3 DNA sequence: TGTGCCAGCAGTTACTCGAGGGACGGCACCTACGAGCAGTACTTC. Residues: CASSYSRDGTYEQYF.

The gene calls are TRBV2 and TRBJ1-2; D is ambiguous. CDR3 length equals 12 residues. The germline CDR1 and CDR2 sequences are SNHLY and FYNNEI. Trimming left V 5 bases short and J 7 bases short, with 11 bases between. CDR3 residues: CASSRLGGGYTF. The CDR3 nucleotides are TGTGCCAGCAGTCGATTAGGAGGTGGCTACACCTTC.

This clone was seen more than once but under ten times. CDR3 in DNA: TGTGCCAGCAGCCAAGATCACAGGTTCGGCTACACCTTC. This codes for CASSQDHRFGYTF. The chain combines TRBV4-2 with TRBJ1-2; D might be TRBD1 (5 bases). Per germline, CDR1 LGHNA and CDR2 YNFKEQ. This CDR3 spans 13 amino acids. The germline V and J ends were trimmed by 0 bases and 8 bases, with 10 bases remaining between them.

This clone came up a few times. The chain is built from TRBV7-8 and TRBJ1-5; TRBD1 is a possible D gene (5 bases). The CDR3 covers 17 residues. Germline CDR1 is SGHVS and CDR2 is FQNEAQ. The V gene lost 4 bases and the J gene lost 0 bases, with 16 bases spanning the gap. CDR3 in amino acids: CASSYGTATPSNQPQHF. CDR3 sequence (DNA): TGTGCCAGCAGCTACGGGACCGCCACCCCTAGCAATCAGCCCCAGCATTTT.

CDR3 in amino acids: CASTGVMAATNEKLFF. The DNA for the CDR3 is TGTGCCAGCACCGGGGTAATGGCAGCAACTAATGAAAAACTGTTTTTT. The rearrangement links TRBV2 to TRBJ1-4, with no clear D. The CDR3 loop spans 16 amino acids. Germline V gives CDR1 SNHLY, CDR2 FYNNEI. Between the trimmed V and J ends, which lost 7 bases and 0 bases, there was a span of 15 bases.